This T cell receptor (beta chain) emerged from a study of blood T cell repertoires in COVID-19. Whole-study context: T cells, B-cell-depleted T cells, or PBMCs provided the cDNA or gDNA that served as material.

Looked up from germline, CDR1 is SGHVS and CDR2 is FQNEAQ. This CDR3 has 18 amino acids. Original methodology: Amplification of reference gene primers was used by the study to estimate nucleated cell counts. Assay: immunoSEQ multiplex PCR; the TCRdb copy retains only in-frame clones and omits some. D and trimming were read from the DNA, whereas the V and J calls and clone size are those reported in that table. The sample holds hundreds of thousands of clones; approximately 83% are singletons and the top ten take about 1.9%. The chain employs TRBV7-8 and TRBJ2-3, with D possibly matching TRBD1 (6 bases). The sequence came from a woman aged 30 to 39 who had recovered from COVID-19. Sequenced input: peripheral blood. The CDR3 protein is CANSWDQGTEVAVDTQYF. The CDR3 bases are TGTGCTAACAGCTGGGACCAGGGGACGGAGGTTGCCGTCGATACGCAGTATTTT.